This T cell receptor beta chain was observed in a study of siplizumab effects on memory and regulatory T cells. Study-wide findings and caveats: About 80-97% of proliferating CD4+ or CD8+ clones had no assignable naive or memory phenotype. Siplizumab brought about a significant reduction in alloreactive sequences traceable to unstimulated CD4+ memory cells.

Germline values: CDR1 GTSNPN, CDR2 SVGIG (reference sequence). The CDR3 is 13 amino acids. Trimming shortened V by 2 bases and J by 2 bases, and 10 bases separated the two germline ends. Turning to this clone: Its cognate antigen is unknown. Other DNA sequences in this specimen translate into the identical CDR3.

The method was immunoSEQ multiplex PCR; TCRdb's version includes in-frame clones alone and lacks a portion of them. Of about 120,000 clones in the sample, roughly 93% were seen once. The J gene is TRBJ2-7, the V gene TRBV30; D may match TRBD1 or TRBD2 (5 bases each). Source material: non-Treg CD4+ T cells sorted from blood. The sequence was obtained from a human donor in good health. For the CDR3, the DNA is TGTGCCTGGAGTCGGGACCGTACCTACGAGCAGTACTTC. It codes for CAWSRDRTYEQYF. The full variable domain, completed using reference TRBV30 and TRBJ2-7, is SQTIHQWPATLVQPVGSPLSLECTVEGTSNPNLYWYRQAAGRGLQLLFYSVGIGQISSEVPQNLSASRPQDRQFILSSKKLLLSDSGFYLCAWSRDRTYEQYFGPGTRLTVT.